These T cell receptor beta chains were read from a single sample in a study of radiation and T cells in renal cell carcinoma. The repertoire was sequenced with immunoSEQ multiplex PCR; TCRdb's copy has only in-frame clones and lacks some. This repertoire shows 100,000 to 150,000 clones, 70% to 90% found once; its top ten account for about 5%. Sequencing was performed on blood, taken from a patient whose treatment included radiotherapy and nephrectomy. Source of these receptors: a woman aged 70-85 years with renal cell carcinoma. Each CDR3 is given with its conserved first and last residue. The order of the fields is V gene, D gene, J gene, clone size, CDR3 protein, CDR3 DNA. D genes are given only for firm matches. Size is omitted from some rows. Given values are once, few, many or a class for expanded clones.

TRBV2	NA	TRBJ1-2	NA	CASTPKAGGYGYTF	TGTGCCAGCACCCCCAAGGCAGGAGGCTATGGCTACACCTTC
TRBV7-3	TRBD2	TRBJ2-7	NA	CASSLRLADEQYF	TGTGCCAGCAGCTTAAGACTAGCGGATGAGCAGTACTTC
TRBV29-1	TRBD1	TRBJ1-2	NA	CSVDVDRVFGYGYTF	TGCAGCGTTGACGTGGACAGGGTTTTTGGGTATGGCTACACCTTC
TRBV4-3	NA	TRBJ1-5	NA	CASSQDTNGDQPQHF	TGCGCCAGCAGCCAAGATACTAACGGGGATCAGCCCCAGCATTTT
TRBV7-9	NA	TRBJ1-1	NA	CASSPSGSEAFF	TGTGCCAGCAGCCCTTCGGGCTCTGAAGCTTTCTTT
TRBV30	NA	TRBJ2-5	NA	CAWSYPGHVRQETQYF	TGTGCCTGGAGTTACCCGGGACACGTACGCCAAGAGACCCAGTACTTC
TRBV9	NA	TRBJ2-2	NA	CASSVAPAGELFF	TGTGCCAGCAGCGTAGCTCCAGCCGGGGAGCTGTTTTTT
TRBV30	NA	TRBJ1-2	NA	CAWSVGANYGYTF	TGTGCCTGGAGTGTGGGAGCTAACTATGGCTACACCTTC
TRBV6-5	NA	TRBJ2-2	NA	CASEPGGTGELFF	TGTGCCAGCGAGCCTGGGGGGACCGGGGAGCTGTTTTTT
TRBV15	NA	TRBJ1-4	NA	CATSRDWGTEKLFF	TGTGCCACCAGCAGAGACTGGGGGACTGAAAAACTGTTTTTT
TRBV5-6	NA	TRBJ1-4	NA	CASSIDRRNEKLFF	TGTGCCAGCAGTATCGACAGGCGAAATGAAAAACTGTTTTTT
TRBV30	NA	TRBJ1-1	NA	CAWPDGDTEAFF	TGTGCCTGGCCGGACGGGGACACTGAAGCTTTCTTT
TRBV27	TRBD2	TRBJ2-1	NA	CASSLWRGGGNEQFF	TGTGCCAGCAGTTTATGGCGGGGGGGCGGTAATGAGCAGTTCTTC
TRBV19	TRBD1	TRBJ1-6	NA	CASSGTGMAPLHF	TGTGCCAGTAGTGGGACAGGGATGGCACCCCTCCACTTT
TRBV7-3	NA	TRBJ2-2	few	CASSQTGGAGELFF	TGTGCCAGCAGCCAAACGGGCGGGGCCGGGGAGCTGTTTTTT
TRBV13	NA	TRBJ2-3	NA	CASSFRDGSTDTQYF	TGTGCCAGCAGCTTCCGGGACGGTAGCACAGATACGCAGTATTTT
TRBV30	NA	TRBJ1-1	NA	CAWSRGVMNTEAFF	TGTGCCTGGAGTAGGGGAGTAATGAACACTGAAGCTTTCTTT
TRBV7-8	TRBD2	TRBJ2-1	NA	CASSLVLAGGPVSQFF	TGTGCCAGCAGCTTAGTCCTAGCGGGGGGGCCGGTCTCGCAGTTCTTC
TRBV7-2	TRBD1	TRBJ1-5	once	CASSSTGVSNQPQHF	TGTGCCAGCAGCTCCACAGGGGTTAGCAATCAGCCCCAGCATTTT
TRBV28	TRBD1	TRBJ2-1	once	CASSLGDRGQFF	TGTGCCAGCAGTTTAGGGGACAGGGGGCAGTTCTTC
TRBV4-3	TRBD1	TRBJ1-5	NA	CASSQRTGPNQPQHF	TGCGCCAGCAGCCAAAGGACAGGGCCCAATCAGCCCCAGCATTTT
TRBV11-2	NA	TRBJ1-2	NA	CASSLGLGGYTF	TGTGCCAGCAGCTTAGGGCTTGGGGGCTACACCTTC
TRBV5-1	NA	TRBJ1-3	NA	CASSLSGSSGNTIYF	TGCGCCAGCAGCTTGTCGGGCAGCTCTGGAAACACCATATATTTT
TRBV27	NA	TRBJ1-6	NA	CASKPDNYSPLHF	TGTGCCAGCAAACCGGACAATTATTCACCCCTCCACTTT
TRBV29-1	NA	TRBJ1-3	NA	CSVTRDGSSGNTIYF	TGCAGCGTTACCCGGGACGGGAGCTCTGGAAACACCATATATTTT
TRBV19	NA	TRBJ1-1	NA	CASSIGEMNTEAFF	TGTGCCAGTAGTATAGGGGAAATGAACACTGAAGCTTTCTTT